The rows below give T cell receptor beta chains drawn from one sample of a study of T cell changes during pregnancy in multiple sclerosis. Repertoires were generated with immunoSEQ multiplex PCR, while TCRdb's copy carries only in-frame clones and drops some. The data contain approximately 63,000 clones, around 92% of them singletons. Material: peripheral blood, obtained in the third trimester of pregnancy. The receptors derive from a female donor in good health, enrolled as a control in a pregnancy study. Each CDR3 is given with its conserved first and last residue. The D gene is left open where the match is weak. Clone size is stated in some rows and not others, as once, few, many or a class when expanded.

v_gene: TRBV18; j_gene: TRBJ1-2; d_gene: TRBD1; abundance: NA; CDR3aa: CASSRQGAGGYTF; CDR3nt: TGTGCCAGCTCCCGACAGGGGGCTGGTGGCTACACCTTC
v_gene: TRBV10-2; j_gene: TRBJ2-1; d_gene: TRBD2; abundance: NA; CDR3aa: CASRTSGGGNEQFF; CDR3nt: TGCGCCAGCAGGACTAGCGGGGGTGGGAATGAGCAGTTCTTC
v_gene: TRBV29-1; j_gene: TRBJ1-5; d_gene: NA; abundance: once; CDR3aa: CSVVGGSGDQPQHF; CDR3nt: TGCAGCGTTGTAGGTGGATCAGGGGATCAGCCCCAGCATTTT
v_gene: TRBV10-3; j_gene: TRBJ2-3; d_gene: TRBD1; abundance: NA; CDR3aa: CAIRDLYRGGISTDTQYF; CDR3nt: TGTGCCATCAGGGACTTGTACAGGGGTGGGATTAGCACAGATACGCAGTATTTT
v_gene: TRBV16; j_gene: TRBJ2-5; d_gene: NA; abundance: NA; CDR3aa: CASSPRPRETQYF; CDR3nt: TGTGCCAGCAGCCCTAGACCACGAGAGACCCAGTACTTC
v_gene: TRBV2; j_gene: TRBJ1-6; d_gene: NA; abundance: NA; CDR3aa: CASSEALSRRTLSSYNSPLHF; CDR3nt: TGTGCCAGCAGTGAAGCCTTAAGCAGGCGAACCCTTAGCTCCTATAATTCACCCCTCCACTTT
v_gene: TRBV9; j_gene: TRBJ1-6; d_gene: NA; abundance: NA; CDR3aa: CASSVGRNSPLHF; CDR3nt: TGTGCCAGCAGCGTAGGGAGGAACTCACCCCTCCACTTT
v_gene: TRBV10-1; j_gene: TRBJ1-2; d_gene: NA; abundance: NA; CDR3aa: CAGTPVDKPNYGYTF; CDR3nt: TGCGCCGGCACCCCCGTAGACAAGCCTAACTATGGCTACACCTTC
v_gene: TRBV5-1; j_gene: TRBJ2-1; d_gene: TRBD2; abundance: NA; CDR3aa: CASSLAARGTSGDNEQFF; CDR3nt: TGCGCCAGCAGCTTGGCCGCCAGAGGGACTAGCGGGGACAATGAGCAGTTCTTC
v_gene: TRBV10-3; j_gene: TRBJ1-6; d_gene: NA; abundance: once; CDR3aa: CAISDGLRSYNSPLHF; CDR3nt: TGTGCCATCAGTGATGGCTTACGCTCCTATAATTCACCCCTCCACTTT
v_gene: TRBV28; j_gene: TRBJ1-2; d_gene: NA; abundance: NA; CDR3aa: CASSLGRGYTF; CDR3nt: TGTGCCAGCAGTTTGGGGCGCGGCTACACCTTC
v_gene: TRBV7-8; j_gene: TRBJ2-1; d_gene: NA; abundance: NA; CDR3aa: CASSIDSNEQFF; CDR3nt: TGTGCCAGCAGCATTGACAGCAATGAGCAGTTCTTC
v_gene: TRBV30; j_gene: TRBJ2-1; d_gene: NA; abundance: NA; CDR3aa: CAWSVRQGAEQFF; CDR3nt: TGTGCCTGGAGTGTACGGCAGGGTGCTGAGCAGTTCTTC
v_gene: TRBV28; j_gene: TRBJ2-7; d_gene: NA; abundance: NA; CDR3aa: CASSSGQYEQYF; CDR3nt: TGTGCCAGCAGTTCAGGACAGTACGAGCAGTACTTC
v_gene: TRBV7-2; j_gene: TRBJ1-6; d_gene: NA; abundance: NA; CDR3aa: CASSLSSPGSSYNSPLHF; CDR3nt: TGTGCCAGCAGCTTAAGTAGTCCGGGGAGCTCCTATAATTCACCCCTCCACTTT
v_gene: TRBV27; j_gene: TRBJ1-3; d_gene: NA; abundance: NA; CDR3aa: CASSTNRAGNTIYF; CDR3nt: TGTGCCAGCAGTACCAACAGGGCCGGAAACACCATATATTTT
v_gene: TRBV4-1; j_gene: TRBJ1-3; d_gene: NA; abundance: NA; CDR3aa: CASSQAPPGNSGNTIYF; CDR3nt: TGCGCCAGCAGCCAAGCCCCACCGGGGAACTCTGGAAACACCATATATTTT
v_gene: TRBV4-2; j_gene: TRBJ2-3; d_gene: TRBD2; abundance: NA; CDR3aa: CASSQVVGLAGNTDTQYF; CDR3nt: TGTGCCAGCAGCCAAGTCGTTGGACTAGCGGGAAACACAGATACGCAGTATTTT
v_gene: TRBV27; j_gene: TRBJ1-2; d_gene: NA; abundance: NA; CDR3aa: CASRANYGYTF; CDR3nt: TGTGCCAGCCGCGCTAACTATGGCTACACCTTC
v_gene: TRBV29-1; j_gene: TRBJ2-1; d_gene: NA; abundance: NA; CDR3aa: CSVTQRGEQFF; CDR3nt: TGCAGCGTTACCCAAAGAGGGGAGCAGTTCTTC
v_gene: TRBV2; j_gene: TRBJ2-7; d_gene: TRBD2; abundance: NA; CDR3aa: CASSETHKRTSHYEQYF; CDR3nt: TGTGCCAGCAGTGAAACCCACAAACGGACTAGTCACTACGAGCAGTACTTC
v_gene: TRBV6-4; j_gene: TRBJ2-7; d_gene: TRBD2; abundance: NA; CDR3aa: CASSDGLAGGPSYEQYF; CDR3nt: TGTGCCAGCAGTGACGGCCTAGCGGGAGGGCCTTCGTACGAGCAGTACTTC
v_gene: TRBV7-2; j_gene: TRBJ1-5; d_gene: NA; abundance: NA; CDR3aa: CASGRGGGDQPQHF; CDR3nt: TGTGCCAGCGGTAGAGGGGGTGGCGATCAGCCCCAGCATTTT